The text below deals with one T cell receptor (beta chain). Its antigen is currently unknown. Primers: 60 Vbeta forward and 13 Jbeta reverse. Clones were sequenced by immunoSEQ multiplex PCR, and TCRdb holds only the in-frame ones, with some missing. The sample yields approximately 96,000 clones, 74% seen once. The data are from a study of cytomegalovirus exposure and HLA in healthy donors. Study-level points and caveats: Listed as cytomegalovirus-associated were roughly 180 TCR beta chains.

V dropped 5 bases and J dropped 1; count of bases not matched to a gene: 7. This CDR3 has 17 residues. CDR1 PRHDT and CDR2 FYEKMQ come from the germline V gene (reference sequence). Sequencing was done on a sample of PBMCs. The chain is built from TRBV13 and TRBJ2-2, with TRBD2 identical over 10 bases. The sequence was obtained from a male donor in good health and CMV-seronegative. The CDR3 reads CASSPSLAGENTGELFF. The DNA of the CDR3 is TGTGCCAGCAGCCCCTCTCTAGCGGGGGAGAACACCGGGGAGCTGTTTTTT.